The clone carrying this T cell receptor (beta chain) was seen a few times. Its target is not known. This sample is drawn from a study of OX40 agonist ivuxolimab in advanced cancers. Study-level results: Circulating CD4+ and CD8+ T cells showed clonal expansion by week 6 at 0.1 to 3.0 mg/kg.

Sequencing was performed with immunoSEQ multiplex PCR; in TCRdb, only in-frame clones are kept and a portion is missing. The table has roughly 100,000 clones, just over 90% seen once. Germline V CDR1 and CDR2: PRHDT, FYEKMQ (reference sequence). This CDR3 spans 14 amino acids. V lost 5 bases, J lost 8 bases, and 15 bases lay in between. The genes are TRBV13 and TRBJ1-4, with D tentatively TRBD1 (6 bases). The sequences come from CD4+ or CD8+ T cells sorted from blood, collected in a trial of the OX40 agonist ivuxolimab. The source of this sequence is an adult with an advanced solid tumor such as melanoma, head and neck, liver or kidney cancer. Written as DNA, the CDR3 is TGTGCCAGCAGCAACCAGGGGAGGGAGGAAAAACTGTTTTTT. It codes for CASSNQGREEKLFF.